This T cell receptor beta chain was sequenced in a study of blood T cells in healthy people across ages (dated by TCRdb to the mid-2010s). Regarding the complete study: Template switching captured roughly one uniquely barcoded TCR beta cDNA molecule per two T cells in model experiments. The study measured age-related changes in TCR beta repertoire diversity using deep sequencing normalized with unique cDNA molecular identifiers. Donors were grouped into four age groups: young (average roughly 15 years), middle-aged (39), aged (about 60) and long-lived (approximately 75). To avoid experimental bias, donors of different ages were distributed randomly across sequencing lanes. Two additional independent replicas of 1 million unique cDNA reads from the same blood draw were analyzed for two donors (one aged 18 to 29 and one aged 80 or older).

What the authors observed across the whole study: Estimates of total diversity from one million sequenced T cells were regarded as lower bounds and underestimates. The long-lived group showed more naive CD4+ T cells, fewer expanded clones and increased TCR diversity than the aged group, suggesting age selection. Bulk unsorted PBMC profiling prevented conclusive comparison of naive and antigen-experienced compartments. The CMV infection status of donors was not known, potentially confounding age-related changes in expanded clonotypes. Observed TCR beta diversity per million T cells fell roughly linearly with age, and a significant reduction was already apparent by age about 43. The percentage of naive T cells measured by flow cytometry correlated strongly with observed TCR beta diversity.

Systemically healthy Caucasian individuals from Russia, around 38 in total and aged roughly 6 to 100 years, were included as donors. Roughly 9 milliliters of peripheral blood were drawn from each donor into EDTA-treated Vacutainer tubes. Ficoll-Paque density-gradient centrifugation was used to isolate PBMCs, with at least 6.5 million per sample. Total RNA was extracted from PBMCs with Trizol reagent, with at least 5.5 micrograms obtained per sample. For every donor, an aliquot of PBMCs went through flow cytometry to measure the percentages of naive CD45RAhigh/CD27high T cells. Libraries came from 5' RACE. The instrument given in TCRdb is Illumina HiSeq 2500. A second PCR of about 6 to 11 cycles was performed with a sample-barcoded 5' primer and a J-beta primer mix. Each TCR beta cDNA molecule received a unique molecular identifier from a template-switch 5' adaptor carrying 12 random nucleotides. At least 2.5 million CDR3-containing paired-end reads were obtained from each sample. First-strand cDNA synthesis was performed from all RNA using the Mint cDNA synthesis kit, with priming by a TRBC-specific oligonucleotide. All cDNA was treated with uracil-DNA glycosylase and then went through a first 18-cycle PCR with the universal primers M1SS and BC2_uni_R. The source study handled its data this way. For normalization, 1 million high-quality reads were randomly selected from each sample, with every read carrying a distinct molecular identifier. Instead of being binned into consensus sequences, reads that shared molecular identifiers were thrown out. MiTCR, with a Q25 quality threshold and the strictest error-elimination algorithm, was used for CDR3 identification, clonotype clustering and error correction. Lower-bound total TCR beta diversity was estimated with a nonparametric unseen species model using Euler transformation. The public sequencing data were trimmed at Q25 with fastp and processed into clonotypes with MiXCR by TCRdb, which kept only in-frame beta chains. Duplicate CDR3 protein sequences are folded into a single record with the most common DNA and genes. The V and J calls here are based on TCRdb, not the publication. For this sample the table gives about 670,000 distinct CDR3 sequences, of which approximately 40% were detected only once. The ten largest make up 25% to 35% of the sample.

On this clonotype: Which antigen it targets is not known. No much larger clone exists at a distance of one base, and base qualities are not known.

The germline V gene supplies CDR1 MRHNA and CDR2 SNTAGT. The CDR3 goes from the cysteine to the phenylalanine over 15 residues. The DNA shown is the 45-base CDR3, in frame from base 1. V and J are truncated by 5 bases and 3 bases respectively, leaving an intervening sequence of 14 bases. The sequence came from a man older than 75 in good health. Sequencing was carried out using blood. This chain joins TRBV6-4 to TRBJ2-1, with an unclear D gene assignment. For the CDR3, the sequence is CASSRDQIGYNEQFF. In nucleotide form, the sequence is TGTGCCAGCAGTCGAGACCAGATCGGCTACAATGAGCAGTTCTTC.